What follows are 18 T cell receptor beta chains derived from one specimen sequenced in a study of beta chain features in type 1 diabetes. What was sequenced were expressed TCRB transcripts, since all of the isolated RNA had been reverse transcribed. Clones were sequenced by immunoSEQ multiplex PCR, and TCRdb holds only the in-frame ones, with some missing. The data contain under 300,000 clones, roughly 13% of them seen just once; the ten biggest clones take up just under 0.02%. Study-level findings and limits: Significant though moderate, a shortening of TCRB CDR3s appeared in all four CD4+ subsets of Type 1 diabetes patients.

Their target antigens are unknown. The sample comprised naive CD4+ T cells from blood. The receptors stem from a man aged 30 to 45 with type 1 diabetes.

This clone was detected a few times. This chain links TRBV4-2 with TRBJ2-3, with a possible D match to TRBD1 (5 bases). V lost 1 base and J lost 1, with 12 bases in between. The V gene's germline CDR1 is LGHNA and CDR2 YNFKEQ. The CDR3 consists of 16 residues. The CDR3 DNA reads as TGTGCCAGCAGCCAAGTGGAAGGGGCGGGCACAGATACGCAGTATTTT. Its translation is CASSQVEGAGTDTQYF.

The chain joins TRBV9 to TRBJ1-1; tentatively, D is TRBD1 (6 bases). With 0 bases removed from V and 3 bases from J, the gap between germline ends came to 9 bases. The germline gives CDR1 SGDLS, CDR2 YYNGEE. The CDR3 loop spans 14 amino acids. The CDR3 region is CASSVGGQDTEAFF. The CDR3 coding sequence is TGTGCCAGCAGCGTAGGGGGGCAAGACACTGAAGCTTTCTTT.

In this sample, this clone turned up a few times. This chain's CDR3 is CAAGLAGGADTQYF. CDR3 bases: TGTGCCGCTGGCTTGGCGGGAGGGGCAGATACGCAGTATTTT. V is TRBV7-9 and J is TRBJ2-3; TRBD2 agrees at 9 bases. The CDR3 consists of 14 residues. CDR1 and CDR2 from the germline V gene are SEHNR and FQNEAQ (reference sequence). V shed 11 bases, J shed 4 bases, and the junction held 10 bases outside the gene matches.

This clone was seen a handful of times. The V call is TRBV7-2, the J call TRBJ2-4; D gene unclear. The CDR3 spans 15 residues. V lost 1 base and J lost 6, with 13 bases in between. The germline gives CDR1 SGHTA, CDR2 FQGNSA. Here the CDR3 reads CASSLGVGSPNIQYF. In DNA, the CDR3 is TGTGCCAGCAGCTTAGGAGTTGGTAGCCCAAACATTCAGTACTTC.

The chain employs TRBV5-4 and TRBJ2-5; weak D call: TRBD2 (6 bases). CDR1 SGHNT and CDR2 YYREEE come from the germline V gene (reference sequence). V was pared by 10 bases and J by 5 bases, with 18 bases between. This CDR3 has 13 residues. The CDR3 nucleotides read TGTGCCTGGGAGTGGGCGGCGGGGGAGACCCAGTACTTC. Amino acid sequence: CAWEWAAGETQYF. Supplemented by reference TRBV5-4 and TRBJ2-5, the full variable domain reads ETGVTQSPTHLIKTRGQQVTLRCSSQSGHNTVSWYQQALGQGPQFIFQYYREEENGRGNFPPRFSGLQFPNYSSELNVNALELDDSALYLCAWEWAAGETQYFGPGTRLLVL.

The V call is TRBV7-6, the J call TRBJ2-5, with TRBD2 identical over 10 bases. The CDR3 runs to 16 residues. Germline-derived CDR1 and CDR2 are SGHVS and FNYEAQ. J was trimmed by 4 bases and V by 3 bases; bases with no gene match: 8. The CDR3 sequence: CASSLRVAGGGETQYF. In DNA form, the CDR3 reads TGTGCCAGCAGCTTGAGGGTAGCGGGAGGCGGAGAGACCCAGTACTTC.

V usage is TRBV29-1 and J usage is TRBJ1-2; D not resolved. V was cut by 5 bases and J by 2 bases, with 6 bases left in between. Germline CDR1 is SQVTM and CDR2 is ANQGSEA. CDR3 size: 11 residues. This CDR3 reads CSVPGNYGYTF. The CDR3, as DNA: TGCAGCGTTCCGGGGAACTATGGCTACACCTTC.

CDR3 nucleotides: TGTGCCAGCAGCCCCTACAGGGATACATACAATGAGCAGTTCTTC. This codes for CASSPYRDTYNEQFF. The V and J genes are TRBV5-6 and TRBJ2-1, with D possibly matching TRBD1 (6 bases). V gave up 4 bases and J gave up 4 bases, with 15 bases separating them. CDR3 length: 15 amino acids. Germline V gives CDR1 SGHDT, CDR2 YYEEEE.

In this sample, this clone turned up a few times. The J gene is TRBJ1-3, the V gene TRBV6-5; possible D gene TRBD1, 5 bases. The length of the CDR3 is 15 residues. Germline CDR1 is MNHEY and CDR2 is SVGAGI. Trimming pared 0 bases from V and 5 bases from J, leaving 11 bases between. Here the CDR3 reads CASSYSAGPRNTIYF. The CDR3 DNA follows: TGTGCCAGCAGTTACTCGGCGGGACCTCGAAACACCATATATTTT.

This clone has just a few counts. CDR3 loop: CASGQGVGEQYF. DNA for the CDR3: TGTGCCAGCGGACAGGGTGTAGGCGAGCAGTACTTC. The chain links TRBV2 to TRBJ2-7; 8 positions agree with TRBD1. The CDR3 runs 12 residues. Trimming removed 8 bases from V and 6 bases from J; junction bases left unmatched: 6. The V gene's germline CDR1 is SNHLY and CDR2 FYNNEI.

This chain connects TRBV5-1 to TRBJ2-7, with D tentatively TRBD2 (5 bases). CDR1 and CDR2 from the germline V gene are SGHRS and YFSETQ. V was pared by 1 base and J by 5 bases, with 13 bases between. The CDR3 is 14 residues long. The DNA for the CDR3 is TGCGCCAGCAGCTTGCCCGGGGATCTTAACGAGCAGTACTTC. Its protein product is CASSLPGDLNEQYF.

This clone was counted a few times. V usage is TRBV11-3 and J usage is TRBJ2-7, with D maybe TRBD1 (6 bases). Trimming cost V 6 bases and J 1 base, with 10 bases left between them. Germline V gene lookup returns CDR1 SGHNT and CDR2 YENEEA. This CDR3 region has 13 residues. The CDR3 coding sequence is TGTGCCAGCAGTATACAGGGTTCCTACGAGCAGTACTTC. It encodes CASSIQGSYEQYF.

This clone came up a few times. The chain carries TRBV30 and TRBJ1-1; no clear D gene. CDR3 length equals 11 residues. Deletions cut 5 bases from V and 0 bases from J, with 4 bases between. Germline values: CDR1 GTSNPN, CDR2 SVGIG (reference sequence). CDR3 protein: CAWGLNTEAFF. The CDR3 coding sequence is TGTGCCTGGGGCCTGAACACTGAAGCTTTCTTT.

This clone has only a few counts. The V and J genes are TRBV18 and TRBJ2-3; TRBD1 agrees at 9 bases. This CDR3 has 14 residues. In germline, CDR1 is KGHSH, CDR2 LQKENI. V lost 5 bases to trimming and J lost 2 bases; unmatched junction nucleotides: 2. This CDR3 is CASSDRGITDTQYF. The DNA for the CDR3 is TGTGCCAGCTCAGACAGGGGGATCACAGATACGCAGTATTTT. Supplemented by reference TRBV18 and TRBJ2-3, the full variable domain reads NAGVMQNPRHLVRRRGQEARLRCSPMKGHSHVYWYRQLPEEGLKFMVYLQKENIIDESGMPKERFSAEFPKEGPSILRIQQVVRGDSAAYFCASSDRGITDTQYFGPGTRLTVL.

This clone was counted a few times. The chain uses TRBV5-1 and TRBJ2-1, with TRBD1 identical over 8 bases. CDR1 and CDR2 from the germline V gene are SGHRS and YFSETQ. The ends lost 5 bases at V and 13 bases at J; junction bases unmatched: 11. The CDR3 length is 13 residues. The CDR3: CASSDATGGIQFF. The CDR3 coding sequence is TGCGCCAGCAGTGACGCAACAGGGGGAATCCAGTTCTTC.

This chain uses TRBV5-1 with TRBJ2-7, with a tentative D call TRBD2 (6 bases). CDR1 is SGHRS, CDR2 YFSETQ, per germline. The CDR3 has 14 amino acids. Trimming removed 4 bases at V and 0 bases at J, with 11 bases between. Here the CDR3 reads CASSRDSSSYEQYF. CDR3 sequence (DNA): TGCGCCAGCAGCCGGGACTCGAGCTCCTACGAGCAGTACTTC.

This CDR3 is CASSPRGRNSPLHF. The CDR3 region has the DNA TGTGCCAGCAGCCCGCGGGGGCGGAATTCACCCCTCCACTTT. The J gene is TRBJ1-6, the V gene TRBV7-9, with D possibly TRBD1 on 6 matching bases. V lost 5 bases and J 7 bases, leaving 12 bases between the germline ends. Germline CDR1 reads SEHNR; CDR2 reads FQNEAQ (reference sequence). CDR3 length: 14 amino acids.

This rearrangement joins TRBV5-1 to TRBJ2-2, with a weak D call TRBD2 (6 bases). Germline assignment: CDR1 SGHRS and CDR2 YFSETQ. The V and J ends lost 3 bases and 4 bases respectively, with 13 bases between them. This CDR3 is 15 amino acids long. CDR3 in DNA: TGCGCCAGCAGCTCGGGGGTTGCGGCCACCGGGGAGCTGTTTTTT. Encoded protein: CASSSGVAATGELFF.